Listed below are T cell receptor beta chains from one sample, sequenced in a study of cytomegalovirus exposure and HLA in healthy donors. This table comes from immunoSEQ multiplex PCR, and its TCRdb copy is limited to in-frame clones, with some not included. The table has approximately 150,000 clones, around four fifths seen once; the top ten hold about 2%. The sequenced sample was PBMCs. These receptors were obtained from a man aged 30 to 45 in good health and CMV-seropositive. Each CDR3 is given with its conserved first and last residue. A D gene is named only where the DNA matches it firmly. The size entry is marked missing in some rows and otherwise reads once, few, many or a size class.

j_call d_call clone_size v_call cdr3_aa cdr3_nt
TRBJ2-7 TRBD1 NA TRBV19 CASSNDRGGEQYF TGTGCCAGTAGTAATGACAGGGGTGGCGAGCAGTACTTC
TRBJ2-3 NA NA TRBV19 CGAARGDTQYF TGTGGAGCCGCAAGGGGAGATACGCAGTATTTT
TRBJ2-7 TRBD1 NA TRBV18 CASSLASTGGSYEQYF TGTGCCAGCTCACTGGCATCGACAGGGGGGTCCTACGAGCAGTACTTC
TRBJ2-1 TRBD2 NA TRBV7-8 CASSLVTSGGTEQFF TGTGCCAGCAGCTTAGTAACTAGCGGGGGGACTGAGCAGTTCTTC
TRBJ2-6 TRBD1 NA TRBV2 CASSTGGAGANVLTF TGTGCCAGCAGTACAGGGGGCGCTGGGGCCAACGTCCTGACTTTC
TRBJ2-1 TRBD2 NA TRBV4-3 CASSLREAGDEQFF TGCGCCAGCAGCCTCCGGGAGGCGGGAGATGAGCAGTTCTTC
TRBJ2-3 NA NA TRBV30 CAWAGETDTQYF TGTGCCTGGGCCGGGGAGACAGATACGCAGTATTTT
TRBJ1-1 NA NA TRBV19 CASSIAGAGTEAFF TGTGCCAGTAGTATTGCGGGGGCGGGCACTGAAGCTTTCTTT
TRBJ1-5 NA NA TRBV25-1 CASSESGRWGDQPQHF TGTGCCAGCAGTGAATCGGGCAGGTGGGGGGATCAGCCCCAGCATTTT
TRBJ1-5 NA many TRBV2 CASSVGGSNQPQHF TGTGCCAGCAGTGTGGGGGGTAGCAATCAGCCCCAGCATTTT
TRBJ1-3 TRBD1 few TRBV4-3 CASSPGGSGNTIYF TGCGCCAGCAGCCCAGGGGGAAGTGGAAACACCATATATTTT
TRBJ2-3 NA NA TRBV30 CAWSVSLSTDTQYF TGTGCCTGGAGTGTCTCTCTAAGCACAGATACGCAGTATTTT
TRBJ1-6 NA NA TRBV6-5 CASSSSYNSPLHF TGTGCCAGCTCGTCCTCCTATAATTCACCCCTCCACTTT
TRBJ2-3 TRBD2 NA TRBV27 CASKTSGGAMNTQYF TGTGCCAGCAAGACTAGCGGGGGGGCTATGAATACGCAGTATTTT
TRBJ2-1 TRBD2 NA TRBV4-3 CASSQRSGGPVEQFF TGCGCCAGCAGCCAAAGGAGCGGGGGGCCGGTTGAGCAGTTCTTC